These 26 T cell receptor beta chains came from one sample sequenced in a study of CD4 T cells in relation to SARS-CoV-2 and coronaviruses. These receptors have no known antigen. Clones were read by immunoSEQ multiplex PCR, and TCRdb kept only the in-frame ones, dropping some. The table shows 20,000 to 30,000 clones, with around 78% occurring only once. The unexposed donors gave CD4+ T cells in about 2010-2019, prior to COVID-19. Isolation of CD4+ T cells took place after 10 days in culture. The sequenced sample consisted of CD4+ T cells from PBMCs, cultured in vitro. The source is a human donor in good health.

V gene TRBV10-3 combines with J gene TRBJ2-3, with 9 nucleotides matching TRBD2. V was clipped by 4 bases and J by 2 bases; unmatched bases: 4. Germline V gene lookup returns CDR1 ENHRY and CDR2 SYGVKD. The CDR3 totals 15 residues. DNA of the CDR3: TGTGCCATCAGTGTGGGACTAGCAGTCACAGATACGCAGTATTTT. This gives the protein CAISVGLAVTDTQYF.

The CDR3 sequence is CASKRPGQGSEAFF. CDR3 DNA sequence: TGTGCCAGCAAGAGACCGGGACAGGGGTCTGAAGCTTTCTTT. This sequence joins TRBV2 and TRBJ1-1, with 10 nucleotides matching TRBD1. Germline V gives CDR1 SNHLY, CDR2 FYNNEI. J lost 6 bases, V lost 7 bases, and 8 bases had no gene match. The CDR3 is made up of 14 amino acids. The full variable domain, its missing parts supplied by reference TRBV2 and TRBJ1-1, is EPEVTQTPSHQVTQMGQEVILRCVPISNHLYFYWYRQILGQKVEFLVSFYNNEISEKSEIFDDQFSVERPDGSNFTLKIRSTKLEDSAMYFCASKRPGQGSEAFFGQGTRLTVV.

This sequence joins TRBV29-1 and TRBJ2-3, with D possibly being TRBD1 (6 bases). Trimming pared 7 bases from V and 4 bases from J, leaving 15 bases between. The CDR3 spans 13 residues. The germline V gene encodes CDR1 SQVTM and CDR2 ANQGSEA. The CDR3 sequence: CSAPGASADTQYF. The CDR3 coding sequence is TGCAGCGCCCCAGGGGCATCAGCAGATACGCAGTATTTT.

The chain has TRBV2 and TRBJ2-7; 8 nucleotides line up with TRBD2. Germline V gene data show CDR1 as SNHLY and CDR2 as FYNNEI. J lost 2 bases, V lost 2 bases, and 2 bases had no gene match. This CDR3 comprises 14 residues. The CDR3 nucleotides read TGTGCCAGCAGTGAAACGGGACTAGCCTACGAGCAGTACTTC. This translates into CASSETGLAYEQYF.

The chain employs TRBV19 and TRBJ2-5; 15 bases are shared with TRBD2. In germline, CDR1 is LNHDA, CDR2 SQIVND (reference sequence). This CDR3 region has 19 residues. V was clipped by 4 bases and J by 5 bases; unmatched bases: 14. Written as DNA, the CDR3 is TGTGCCAGTAGTAGGTGGGGACTAGCGGGAGGCTCCCGGACGGAGACCCAGTACTTC. Protein sequence: CASSRWGLAGGSRTETQYF.

This rearrangement joins TRBV19 to TRBJ2-3; 9 bases match TRBD2. The ends lost 0 bases at V and 6 bases at J; junction bases unmatched: 7. This CDR3 spans 16 amino acids. Germline assignment: CDR1 LNHDA and CDR2 SQIVND (reference sequence). CDR3: CASSIDAAGGADTQYF. The CDR3 coding sequence is TGTGCCAGTAGTATAGATGCGGCGGGAGGGGCTGATACGCAGTATTTT.

This clone was detected a few times. The chain carries TRBV30 and TRBJ1-4; D is unclear. The germline CDR1 and CDR2 sequences are GTSNPN and SVGIG (reference sequence). V was shortened by 5 bases and J by 3 bases, with 16 bases between the two germline ends. The CDR3 length is 15 residues. The CDR3 DNA sequence: TGTGCCTGGCGAATTAATTCGGGCGCTAATGAAAAACTGTTTTTT. Protein product: CAWRINSGANEKLFF. The full variable domain, in which reference TRBV30 and TRBJ1-4 provide the parts outside the CDR3, is SQTIHQWPATLVQPVGSPLSLECTVEGTSNPNLYWYRQAAGRGLQLLFYSVGIGQISSEVPQNLSASRPQDRQFILSSKKLLLSDSGFYLCAWRINSGANEKLFFGSGTQLSVL.

The V gene is TRBV6-4, the J gene TRBJ2-4, with D maybe TRBD2 (5 bases). The CDR3 has 15 residues. Germline CDR1 is MRHNA and CDR2 is SNTAGT. The V gene lost 10 bases and the J gene lost 2 bases, with 18 bases spanning the gap. Here the CDR3 DNA reads TGTGCCACCCGGACTGACTCTATGCCCAAAAACATTCAGTACTTC. Translation: CATRTDSMPKNIQYF.

This chain joins TRBV5-1 and TRBJ1-6; D ambiguous. V gave up 0 bases and J gave up 6 bases, with 10 bases separating them. The CDR3 covers 15 residues. Germline V CDR1 and CDR2: SGHRS, YFSETQ. The CDR3 region is CASSLEPGSNSPLHF. CDR3 DNA: TGCGCCAGCAGCTTGGAGCCAGGATCTAATTCACCCCTCCACTTT.

This chain links TRBV10-3 with TRBJ1-6; 7 bases agree with TRBD1. V shed 3 bases, J shed 6 bases, and the junction held 8 bases outside the gene matches. The CDR3 runs 16 residues. Germline V gene lookup returns CDR1 ENHRY and CDR2 SYGVKD. CDR3 sequence reads: CAISESGGAANSPLHF. CDR3 sequence (DNA): TGTGCCATCAGTGAATCAGGGGGAGCGGCTAATTCACCCCTCCACTTT.

The chain combines TRBV20-1 with TRBJ2-7; 8 bases agree with TRBD2. Trimming cost V 3 bases and J 3 bases; bases outside gene matches: 10. Germline CDR1 is DFQATT and CDR2 is SNEGSKA (reference sequence). The CDR3 runs 15 residues. The CDR3 region is CSASRGGWGIYEQYF. CDR3 DNA sequence: TGCAGTGCTAGTCGCGGGGGGTGGGGAATCTACGAGCAGTACTTC.

The V call is TRBV4-1, the J call TRBJ2-3, with 10 nucleotides matching TRBD2. V lost 0 bases and J lost 7; bases outside the gene matches: 10. The CDR3 sequence is 17 residues long. CDR1 and CDR2 (germline): MGHRA, YSYEKL. The chain's CDR3 is CASSQELAGVYAYTQYF. In DNA form, the CDR3 reads TGCGCCAGCAGCCAAGAGCTAGCGGGAGTATATGCATATACGCAGTATTTT.

This chain uses TRBV6-5 with TRBJ2-5; D perhaps matches TRBD2 (5 bases). The CDR3 has 14 amino acids. V lost 3 bases, J lost 1 base, and 9 bases lay in between. Germline CDR1 reads MNHEY; CDR2 reads SVGAGI. CDR3 DNA sequence: TGTGCCAGCAGTTATGCCAGCGGCCAAGAGACCCAGTACTTC. This encodes CASSYASGQETQYF.

The count of this clone is one. The chain couples TRBV6-5 to TRBJ2-7; TRBD1 agrees at 10 bases. V lost 6 bases, J lost 4 bases, and 9 bases stayed unmatched. Germline CDR1 is MNHEY and CDR2 is SVGAGI. This CDR3 has 15 residues. As DNA, the CDR3 is TGTGCCAGCAGCCGTACCGGGACAGGGGAATACGAGCAGTACTTC. It codes for CASSRTGTGEYEQYF.

This clone was counted only a few times. The chain joins TRBV6-5 to TRBJ1-6; no definite D call. CDR3 length equals 16 residues. The germline V gene has CDR1 MNHEY and CDR2 SVGAGI. V was clipped by 3 bases and J by 5 bases, with 14 bases between them. CDR3 in amino acids: CASSYFVQPNNSPLHF. The CDR3 nucleotides read TGTGCCAGCAGTTATTTTGTACAGCCTAATAATTCACCCCTCCACTTT.

The chain has TRBV7-8 and TRBJ2-7, with 7 bases fitting TRBD2. V lost 5 bases and J lost 2; bases outside the gene matches: 6. Germline values: CDR1 SGHVS, CDR2 FQNEAQ. The CDR3 has 14 amino acids. CDR3 amino acids: CASSIGTTAYEQYF. The CDR3, as DNA: TGTGCCAGCAGCATCGGGACTACCGCCTACGAGCAGTACTTC. Looking up the rest from reference TRBV7-8 and TRBJ2-7 gives the full variable domain: GAGVSQSPRYKVAKRGQDVALRCDPISGHVSLFWYQQALGQGPEFLTYFQNEAQLDKSGLPSDRFFAERPEGSVSTLKIQRTQQEDSAVYLCASSIGTTAYEQYFGPGTRLTVT.

The V call is TRBV11-2, the J call TRBJ1-3; D call uncertain. This CDR3 has 14 amino acids. The V and J ends lost 3 bases and 7 bases respectively, with 13 bases between them. Germline CDR1 SGHAT, CDR2 FQNNGV. The CDR3 bases are TGTGCCAGCAGCTTTGTGGTTCCGACGAACACCATATATTTT. Its translation: CASSFVVPTNTIYF.

The rearrangement uses TRBV5-1 and TRBJ1-2; D uncertain. V was cut by 5 bases and J by 2 bases, with 7 bases left in between. Per the germline V gene, CDR1 is SGHRS and CDR2 is YFSETQ. The CDR3 length is 12 residues. The CDR3 is CASSSGNYGYTF. In DNA form, the CDR3 reads TGCGCCAGCAGTAGCGGAAACTATGGCTACACCTTC.

The gene calls are TRBV7-2 and TRBJ2-1, with 7 bases fitting TRBD2. V trimming: 4 bases; J trimming: 3 bases; junction bases outside the gene matches: 6. In germline, CDR1 is SGHTA, CDR2 FQGNSA. CDR3 length: 15 residues. CDR3 sequence reads: CASSWAGENYNEQFF. The CDR3, as DNA: TGTGCCAGCAGCTGGGCGGGGGAGAACTACAATGAGCAGTTCTTC.

This clone occurred once. The rearrangement joins TRBV7-3 to TRBJ2-1; D not resolved. Germline CDR1 is SGHTA and CDR2 is FQGTGA. The CDR3 sequence is 16 residues long. V dropped 5 bases and J dropped 0 bases, with 14 bases sitting between them. The CDR3 nucleotides are TGTGCCAGCAGCGGAAGGGCGGAGAGCTCCTACAATGAGCAGTTCTTC. Amino acids: CASSGRAESSYNEQFF. The entire variable domain, with the rest obtained from reference TRBV7-3 and TRBJ2-1, is as follows: GAGVSQTPSNKVTEKGKYVELRCDPISGHTALYWYRQSLGQGPEFLIYFQGTGAADDSGLPNDRFFAVRPEGSVSTLKIQRTERGDSAVYLCASSGRAESSYNEQFFGPGTRLTVL.

The chain links TRBV4-1 to TRBJ2-7, with TRBD2 as a possible D gene (5 bases). The CDR3 contains 14 residues. Trimming shortened V by 2 bases and J by 4 bases, and 12 bases separated the two germline ends. Germline values: CDR1 MGHRA, CDR2 YSYEKL. DNA for the CDR3: TGCGCCAGCAGCCAATCCAGAGGGTCGTACGAGCAGTACTTC. Translation: CASSQSRGSYEQYF.

The CDR3 DNA reads as TGTGCCAGCTCGTCGGTCCACGAGCAGTACTTC. Translating it yields CASSSVHEQYF. The V and J genes are TRBV12-3 or TRBV12-4 and TRBJ2-7; no firm D call. V was pared by 8 bases and J by 5 bases, with 10 bases between. This CDR3 contains 11 residues.

This chain links TRBV5-4 with TRBJ2-1; 8 positions agree with TRBD2. The CDR3 is made up of 15 amino acids. Germline V CDR1 and CDR2: SGHNT, YYREEE (reference sequence). The junction had 4 bases not matched to a gene; V was cut back by 1 base and J by 4 bases. The CDR3 region has the DNA TGTGCCAGCAGCTTGTATTCGGGAGGGTACAATGAGCAGTTCTTC. It yields the protein CASSLYSGGYNEQFF.

There are a few counts of this clone. V usage is TRBV19 and J usage is TRBJ1-2; 8 bases fit TRBD1. The CDR3 runs to 14 residues. Germline CDR1 reads LNHDA; CDR2 reads SQIVND (reference sequence). Trimming cost V 2 bases and J 7 bases; bases outside gene matches: 6. CDR3 DNA: TGTGCCAGTAGTATAACCAGGGGGCAGGGTGGCTACACCTTC. The encoded protein is CASSITRGQGGYTF.

This chain connects TRBV5-1 to TRBJ2-7, with TRBD1 identical over 9 bases. CDR1 is SGHRS, CDR2 YFSETQ, per germline. V lost 4 bases, J lost 0 bases, and 8 bases stayed unmatched. The CDR3 covers 16 residues. The CDR3 sequence: CASSPRGQGSSYEQYF. DNA for the CDR3: TGCGCCAGCAGCCCCCGAGGACAGGGGAGCTCCTACGAGCAGTACTTC.

The V call is TRBV20-1, the J call TRBJ1-5; no definite D call. Per the germline V gene, CDR1 is DFQATT and CDR2 is SNEGSKA (reference sequence). V was shortened by 3 bases and J by 4 bases, with 7 bases between the two germline ends. This CDR3 is built from 12 residues. Written as DNA, the CDR3 is TGCAGTGCTAGTGGCAGGAATCAGCCCCAGCATTTT. Encoded protein: CSASGRNQPQHF.